This record concerns one T cell receptor beta chain sequence. The antigen remains unidentified. This sample was taken from a study of CXCR3-negative and CXCR3-positive naive CD8 T cells. Study-wide results and limits: Greater hydrophobicity was found in TRB CDR3s of CXCR3-positive naive cells than of CXCR3-negative naive cells.

The authors prepared UMI-labeled TRB cDNA libraries by 5' RACE. TCRdb reprocessed the 5' RACE reads and keeps a single row for each CDR3 protein, giving no DNA. The sample totals fewer than 90,000 distinct CDR3 sequences; its top ten clones hold roughly 0.62%. The CDR3 extends over 14 amino acids. Sequencing was performed on naive CXCR3+ CD8+ T cells from blood. Regarding subset: CD45RO-CCR7+CD27+CD95- naive CD8+ T cells expressing CXCR3 (TNR3+). This chain joins TRBV12-3 or TRBV12-4 and TRBJ1-4. The clonotype comes from a human donor in good health. Some clones in this sample may be carry-over from other donors' samples. CDR3 amino acids: CASGPVGTNEKLFF.